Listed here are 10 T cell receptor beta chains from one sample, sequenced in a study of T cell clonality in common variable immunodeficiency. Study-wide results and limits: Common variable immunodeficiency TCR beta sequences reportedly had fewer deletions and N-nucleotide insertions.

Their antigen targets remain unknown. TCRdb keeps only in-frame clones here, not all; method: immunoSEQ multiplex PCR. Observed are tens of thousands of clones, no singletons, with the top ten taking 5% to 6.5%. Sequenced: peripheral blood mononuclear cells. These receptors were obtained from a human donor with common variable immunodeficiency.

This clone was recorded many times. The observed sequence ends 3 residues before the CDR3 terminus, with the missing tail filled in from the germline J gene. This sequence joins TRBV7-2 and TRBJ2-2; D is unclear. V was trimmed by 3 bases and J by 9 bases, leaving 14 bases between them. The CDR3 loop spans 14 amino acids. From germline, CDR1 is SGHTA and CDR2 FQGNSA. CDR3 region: CASSFDDTRWELFF. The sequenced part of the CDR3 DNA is TGTGCCAGCAGCTTTGACGACACCCGTTGGGAG.

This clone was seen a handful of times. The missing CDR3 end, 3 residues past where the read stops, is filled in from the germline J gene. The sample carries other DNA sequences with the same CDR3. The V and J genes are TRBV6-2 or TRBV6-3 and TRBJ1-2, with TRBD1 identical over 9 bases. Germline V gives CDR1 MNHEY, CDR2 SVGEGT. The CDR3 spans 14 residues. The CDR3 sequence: CASSLDRGLYGYTF. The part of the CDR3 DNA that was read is TGTGCCAGCAGCCTAGACAGGGGGTTATACGGC.

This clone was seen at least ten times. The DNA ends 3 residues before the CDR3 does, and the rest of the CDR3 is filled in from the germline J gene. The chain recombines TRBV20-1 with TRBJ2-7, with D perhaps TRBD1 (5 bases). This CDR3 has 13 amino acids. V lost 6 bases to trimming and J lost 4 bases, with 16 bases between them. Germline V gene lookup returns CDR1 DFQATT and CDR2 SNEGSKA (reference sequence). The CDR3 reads CSAPVGAKYEQYF. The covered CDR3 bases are TGCAGTGCCCCGGTAGGGGCCAAATACGAG.

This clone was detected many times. CDR3 sequence: CSATRDRSYEQYF. The DNA read from the CDR3 is TGCAGTGCTACCCGGGACAGATCCTACGAG. The rearrangement uses TRBV20-1 and TRBJ2-7; TRBD1 agrees at 7 bases. The read comes to an end 3 residues before the CDR3 does, leaving the germline J gene to fill in the end. V was clipped by 4 bases and J by 1 base; unmatched bases: 4. Germline V gene lookup returns CDR1 DFQATT and CDR2 SNEGSKA (reference sequence). The CDR3 is 13 residues long.

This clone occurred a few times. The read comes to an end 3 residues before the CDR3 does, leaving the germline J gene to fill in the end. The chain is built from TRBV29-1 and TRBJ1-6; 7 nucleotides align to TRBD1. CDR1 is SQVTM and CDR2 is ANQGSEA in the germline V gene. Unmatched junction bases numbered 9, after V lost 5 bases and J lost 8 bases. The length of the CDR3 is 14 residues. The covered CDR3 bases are TGCAGCGTTCAACAGGGGCGCGGGGATTCACCC. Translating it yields CSVQQGRGDSP. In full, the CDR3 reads CSVQQGRGDSPLHF.

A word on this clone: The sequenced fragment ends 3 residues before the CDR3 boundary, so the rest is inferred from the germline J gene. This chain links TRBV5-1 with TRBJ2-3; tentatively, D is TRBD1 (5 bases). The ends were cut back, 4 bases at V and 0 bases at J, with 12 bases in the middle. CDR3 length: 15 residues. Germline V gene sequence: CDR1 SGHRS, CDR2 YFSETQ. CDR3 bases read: TGCGCCAGCAGCCAAACGACAGCTAGCACAGATACG. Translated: CASSQTTASTDT. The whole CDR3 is CASSQTTASTDTQYF.

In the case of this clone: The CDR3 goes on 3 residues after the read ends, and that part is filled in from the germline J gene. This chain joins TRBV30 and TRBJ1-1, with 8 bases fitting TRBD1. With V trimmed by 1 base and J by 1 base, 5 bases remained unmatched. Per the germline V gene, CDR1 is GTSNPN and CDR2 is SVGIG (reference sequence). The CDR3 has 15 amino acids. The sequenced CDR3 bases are TGTGCCTGGAGTGGCGACAGGGGCACGAACACTGAA. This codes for CAWSGDRGTNTE. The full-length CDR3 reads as CAWSGDRGTNTEAFF.

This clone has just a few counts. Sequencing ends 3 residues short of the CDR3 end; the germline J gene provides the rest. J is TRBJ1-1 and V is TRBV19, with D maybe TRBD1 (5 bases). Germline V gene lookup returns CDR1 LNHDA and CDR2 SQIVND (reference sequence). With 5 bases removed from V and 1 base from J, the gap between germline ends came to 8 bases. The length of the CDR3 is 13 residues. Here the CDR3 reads CASSEQANTEAFF. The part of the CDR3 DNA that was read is TGTGCCAGTAGTGAACAGGCGAACACTGAA.

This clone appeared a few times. Incomplete CDR3 DNA: TGTGCCAGCAGCTTAACGTACGGGGGGGCCTATGAG. This translates into CASSLTYGGAYE. The complete CDR3 protein is CASSLTYGGAYEQFF. The chain recombines TRBV7-3 with TRBJ2-1; 8 positions match TRBD2. The CDR3 end is not reached by the read, which stops 3 residues before it; the germline J gene fills it in. CDR3 length: 15 residues. Germline CDR1 and CDR2: SGHTA and FQGTGA. V dropped 0 bases and J dropped 8; count of bases not matched to a gene: 6.

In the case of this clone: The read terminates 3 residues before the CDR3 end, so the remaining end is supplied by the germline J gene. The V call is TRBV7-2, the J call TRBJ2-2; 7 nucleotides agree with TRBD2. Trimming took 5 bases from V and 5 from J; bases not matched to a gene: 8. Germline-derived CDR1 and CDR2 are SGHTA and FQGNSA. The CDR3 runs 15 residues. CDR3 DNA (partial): TGTGCCAGCAGCCCCGCGGGGGTGCGAACCGGGGAG. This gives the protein CASSPAGVRTGE. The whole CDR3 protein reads CASSPAGVRTGELFF.